This TCR beta chain was sequenced during a study of Tregs in tolerant kidney transplant recipients. For this clone: The CDR3 extends 3 residues past the end of the read, so its final part is completed from the germline J gene.

Trimming pared 7 bases from V and 2 bases from J, leaving 15 bases between. Germline V gene sequence: CDR1 SNHLY, CDR2 FYNNEI. The CDR3 length is 14 residues. Data came from immunoSEQ multiplex PCR; TCRdb stores just in-frame clones and leaves some out. This sample's clone table lists approximately 31,000 clones. The sequence derives from a human donor who received a combined kidney and bone marrow transplant. Material: CD8+ T cells from blood, obtained before the transplant. This chain links TRBV2 with TRBJ2-7, with D perhaps TRBD2 (5 bases). Incomplete CDR3 DNA: TGTGCCAGCACCGGCAGGACTCTACCCTACGAG. It is translated as CASTGRTLPYE. The whole CDR3 sequence is CASTGRTLPYEQYF.